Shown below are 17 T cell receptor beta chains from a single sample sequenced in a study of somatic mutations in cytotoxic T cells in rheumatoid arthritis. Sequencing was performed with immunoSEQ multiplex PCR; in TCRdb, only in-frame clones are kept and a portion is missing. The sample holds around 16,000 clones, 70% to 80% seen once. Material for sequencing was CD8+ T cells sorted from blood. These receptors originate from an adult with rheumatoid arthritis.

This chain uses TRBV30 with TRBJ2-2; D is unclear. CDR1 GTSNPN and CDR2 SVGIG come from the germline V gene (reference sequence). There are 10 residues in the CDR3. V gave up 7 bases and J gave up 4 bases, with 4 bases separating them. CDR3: CAFATGELFF. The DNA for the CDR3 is TGTGCCTTTGCCACCGGGGAGCTGTTTTTT.

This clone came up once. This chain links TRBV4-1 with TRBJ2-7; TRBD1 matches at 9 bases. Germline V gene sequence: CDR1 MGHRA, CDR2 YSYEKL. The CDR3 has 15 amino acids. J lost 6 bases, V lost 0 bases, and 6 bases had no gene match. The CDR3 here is CASSQESGQGREQYV. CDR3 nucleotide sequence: TGCGCCAGCAGCCAAGAGTCGGGACAGGGTCGCGAGCAGTACGTC.

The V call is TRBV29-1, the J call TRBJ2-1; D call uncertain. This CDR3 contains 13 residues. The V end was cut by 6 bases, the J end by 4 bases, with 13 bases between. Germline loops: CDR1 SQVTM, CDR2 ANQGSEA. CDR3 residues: CSVAESPYNEQFF. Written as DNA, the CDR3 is TGCAGCGTCGCAGAGTCTCCTTACAATGAGCAGTTCTTC.

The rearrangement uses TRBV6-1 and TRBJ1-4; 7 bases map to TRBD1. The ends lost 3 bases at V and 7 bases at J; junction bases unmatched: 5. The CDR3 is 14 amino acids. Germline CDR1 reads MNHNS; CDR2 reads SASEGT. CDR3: CASSDRGNTEKLFF. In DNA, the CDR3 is TGTGCCAGCAGTGACAGGGGGAATACTGAAAAACTGTTTTTT.

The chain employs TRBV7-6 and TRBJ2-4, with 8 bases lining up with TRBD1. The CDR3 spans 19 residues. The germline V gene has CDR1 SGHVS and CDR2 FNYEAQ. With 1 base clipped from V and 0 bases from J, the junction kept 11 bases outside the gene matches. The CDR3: CASSLDPGGFLKAKNIQYF. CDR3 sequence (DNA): TGTGCCAGCAGCTTAGACCCAGGGGGCTTCTTGAAAGCCAAAAACATTCAGTACTTC.

CDR3: CASRQGGMNTEAFF. The CDR3 nucleotides are TGTGCCAGCAGACAGGGGGGGATGAACACTGAAGCTTTCTTT. The chain combines TRBV6-1 with TRBJ1-1, with 8 bases aligning to TRBD1. With V trimmed by 6 bases and J by 0 bases, 3 bases remained unmatched. The CDR3 consists of 14 residues. CDR1 and CDR2 (germline): MNHNS, SASEGT.

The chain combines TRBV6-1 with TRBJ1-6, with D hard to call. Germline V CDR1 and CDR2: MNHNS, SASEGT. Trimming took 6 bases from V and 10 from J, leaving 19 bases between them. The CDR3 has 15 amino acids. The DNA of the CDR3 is TGTGCCAGCAGCCCTAACCCAGGATTTGGGTCACCCCTCCACTTT. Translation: CASSPNPGFGSPLHF.

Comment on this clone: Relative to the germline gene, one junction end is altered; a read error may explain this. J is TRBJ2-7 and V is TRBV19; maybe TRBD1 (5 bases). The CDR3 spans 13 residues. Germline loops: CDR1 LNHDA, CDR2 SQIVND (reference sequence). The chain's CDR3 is CASQGVRNYELYF. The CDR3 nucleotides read TGTGCCAGTCAAGGGGTCAGAAACTACGAGCTGTACTTC.

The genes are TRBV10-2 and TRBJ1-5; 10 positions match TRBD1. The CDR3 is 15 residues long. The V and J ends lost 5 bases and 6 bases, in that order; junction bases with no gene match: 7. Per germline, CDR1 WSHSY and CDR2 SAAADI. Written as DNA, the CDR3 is TGCGCCAGCAGTTCCGGGACAGGGGTGGGTCAGCCCCAGCATTTT. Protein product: CASSSGTGVGQPQHF.

CDR3 sequence: CASSLGAGDEKLFF. In DNA form, the CDR3 reads TGTGCCAGCAGCTTAGGGGCAGGGGATGAAAAACTGTTTTTT. This sequence joins TRBV7-6 and TRBJ1-4, with D possibly TRBD1 on 6 matching bases. Germline V gene lookup returns CDR1 SGHVS and CDR2 FNYEAQ. CDR3 length: 14 residues. Trimming cost V 1 base and J 6 bases, with 9 bases left between them.

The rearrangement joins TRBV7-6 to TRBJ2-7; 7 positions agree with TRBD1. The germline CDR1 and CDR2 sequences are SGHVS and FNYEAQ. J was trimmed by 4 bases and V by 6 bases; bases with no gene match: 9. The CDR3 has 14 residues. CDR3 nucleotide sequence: TGTGCCAGCAGTTACGAACAGGGGCCTTACGAGCAGTACTTC. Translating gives CASSYEQGPYEQYF.

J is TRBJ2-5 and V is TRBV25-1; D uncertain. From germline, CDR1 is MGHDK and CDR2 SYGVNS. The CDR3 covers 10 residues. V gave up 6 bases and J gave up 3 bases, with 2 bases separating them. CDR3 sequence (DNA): TGTGCCAGCAGCGAAGAGACCCAGTACTTC. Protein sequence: CASSEETQYF.

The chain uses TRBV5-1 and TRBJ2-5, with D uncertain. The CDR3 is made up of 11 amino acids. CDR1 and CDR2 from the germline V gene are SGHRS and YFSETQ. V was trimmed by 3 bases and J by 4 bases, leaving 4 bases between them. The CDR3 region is CASSSGETQYF. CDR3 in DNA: TGCGCCAGCAGCTCTGGAGAGACCCAGTACTTC.

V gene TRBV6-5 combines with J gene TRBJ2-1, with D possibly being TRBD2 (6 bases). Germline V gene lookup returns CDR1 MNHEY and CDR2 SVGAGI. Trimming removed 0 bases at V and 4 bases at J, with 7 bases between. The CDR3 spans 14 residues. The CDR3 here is CASSYSRGYNEQFF. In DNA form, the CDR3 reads TGTGCCAGCAGTTACTCGCGGGGTTACAATGAGCAGTTCTTC.

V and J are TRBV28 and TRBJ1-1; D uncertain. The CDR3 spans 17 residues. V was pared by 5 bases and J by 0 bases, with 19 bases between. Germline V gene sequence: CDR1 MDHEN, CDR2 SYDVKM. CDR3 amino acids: CASSPSAREGVNTEAFF. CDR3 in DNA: TGTGCCAGCAGTCCTAGCGCGCGGGAGGGCGTGAACACTGAAGCTTTCTTT.

CDR3 nucleotides: TGTGCCAGCAGTTCCGGGACAGGGGGTGAAGAGACCCAGTACTTC. Protein product: CASSSGTGGEETQYF. The chain uses TRBV28 and TRBJ2-5, with 11 bases aligning to TRBD1. Looked up from germline, CDR1 is MDHEN and CDR2 is SYDVKM. The V and J ends lost 4 bases and 3 bases, in that order; junction bases with no gene match: 4. CDR3 length equals 15 residues. Supplemented by reference TRBV28 and TRBJ2-5, the full variable domain reads DVKVTQSSRYLVKRTGEKVFLECVQDMDHENMFWYRQDPGLGLRLIYFSYDVKMKEKGDIPEGYSVSREKKERFSLILESASTNQTSMYLCASSSGTGGEETQYFGPGTRLLVL.

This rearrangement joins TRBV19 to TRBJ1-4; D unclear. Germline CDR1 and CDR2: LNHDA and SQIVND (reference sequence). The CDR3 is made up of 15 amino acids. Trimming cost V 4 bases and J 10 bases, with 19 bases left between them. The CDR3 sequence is CASSTPDKEGGKLFF. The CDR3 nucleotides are TGTGCCAGTAGTACACCTGACAAGGAAGGTGGAAAACTGTTTTTT. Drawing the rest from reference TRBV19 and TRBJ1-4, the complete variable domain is DGGITQSPKYLFRKEGQNVTLSCEQNLNHDAMYWYRQDPGQGLRLIYYSQIVNDFQKGDIAEGYSVSREKKESFPLTVTSAQKNPTAFYLCASSTPDKEGGKLFFGSGTQLSVL.